A selection of T cell receptor beta chains follows, all from one sample in a study of shared clonotypes between healthy human individuals. Produced via immunoSEQ multiplex PCR; TCRdb's table is partial and in-frame only. The sample records approximately 2,300,000 clones, just under 95% being singletons. The sequencing input was naive CD4+ T cells from PBMCs. The receptors here all came from a man between 18 and 29 years old in good health. Some clones in this sample may be carry-over from other donors' samples. The CDR3 runs from the conserved cysteine through the conserved F or W. The D gene is left open where the match is weak. A row's size may be missing; if present it is once, few, many or a size class.

clone_size d_call j_call v_call cdr3_aa cdr3_nt
- - TRBJ1-1 TRBV28 CASSSGVEAFF TGTGCCAGCAGTTCGGGCGTTGAAGCTTTCTTT
- - TRBJ2-3 TRBV9 CASSAFTDTQYF TGTGCCAGCAGCGCCTTTACAGATACGCAGTATTTT
- TRBD2 TRBJ2-7 TRBV15 CATNPTSGASYEQYF TGTGCCACCAACCCGACTAGCGGAGCCTCCTACGAGCAGTACTTC
- - TRBJ1-1 TRBV11-2 CASSFIREGAEAFF TGTGCCAGCAGCTTTATTAGGGAGGGGGCTGAAGCTTTCTTT
- - TRBJ2-7 TRBV4-1 CASSLEQPYYEQYF TGCGCCAGCAGCCTGGAGCAGCCGTACTACGAGCAGTACTTC
- - TRBJ2-5 TRBV11-2 CASSLDTALYF TGTGCCAGCAGCTTAGACACTGCCTTATACTTC
- TRBD1 TRBJ1-5 TRBV7-6 CASSLNLRDRDLNQPQHF TGTGCCAGCAGCCTTAACCTCCGGGACAGGGACTTAAATCAGCCCCAGCATTTT
few - TRBJ2-2 TRBV30 CAWSVRRPKVTGELFF TGTGCCTGGAGTGTACGCCGCCCCAAAGTAACCGGGGAGCTGTTTTTT
- - TRBJ1-1 TRBV29-1 CSVAPLVNTEAFF TGCAGCGTTGCTCCCCTGGTGAACACTGAAGCTTTCTTT
- TRBD2 TRBJ2-3 TRBV5-1 CASSFLAGAPDTQYF TGCGCCAGCAGCTTCTTAGCGGGAGCCCCAGATACGCAGTATTTT
- - TRBJ2-2 TRBV5-1 CASSLPADANTGELFF TGCGCCAGCAGCTTGCCGGCAGATGCGAACACCGGGGAGCTGTTTTTT
once - TRBJ1-1 TRBV27 CASSFNGRTSEAFF TGTGCCAGCAGTTTTAACGGTCGTACCAGTGAAGCTTTCTTT
- TRBD2 TRBJ2-1 TRBV29-1 CSVEGFRGRAYNEQFF TGCAGCGTTGAGGGCTTCCGCGGGAGGGCCTACAATGAGCAGTTCTTC
- - TRBJ1-1 TRBV19 CASSPLGNTEAFF TGTGCCAGTAGTCCCCTCGGTAACACTGAAGCTTTCTTT
- - TRBJ1-2 TRBV28 CASSYLRVPDGYTF TGTGCCAGCAGTTACCTCAGGGTTCCGGATGGCTACACCTTC
- - TRBJ2-7 TRBV7-9 CASSLGGQPVEQYF TGTGCCAGCAGCCTGGGAGGACAGCCAGTCGAGCAGTACTTC
- - TRBJ1-2 TRBV28 CASSSPGGSDYGYTF TGTGCCAGCAGTTCCCCGGGAGGGTCAGATTATGGCTACACCTTC
- TRBD2 TRBJ2-3 TRBV28 CASSYLGLAQTDTQYF TGTGCCAGCAGTTACTTGGGACTAGCGCAGACAGATACGCAGTATTTT
- TRBD1 TRBJ1-5 TRBV7-2 CASSNQGDQPQHF TGTGCCAGCAGTAATCAGGGGGATCAGCCCCAGCATTTT